The rows below give T cell receptor beta chains drawn from one sample of a study of T cells in Graves' hyperthyroidism and ophthalmopathy. One entry per CDR3 protein, called by TCRdb with MiXCR from the multiplex PCR reads. The data show around 300,000 distinct CDR3 sequences, roughly 13% seen once. Material: blood. The receptors were sampled from a woman aged 35 to 49 with Graves' hyperthyroidism. CDR3s include the opening cysteine and the closing phenylalanine or tryptophan. Each record gives: CDR3 protein, CDR3 DNA, CDR3 length, J gene, D gene, V gene, clone size. The D gene is left open where the match is weak. Size is stated for part of the rows, as once, few or many counts, or as a class when the clone is expanded.

cdr3_aa: CASRSNGGGNQPQHF
cdr3_nt: TGTGCCAGCAGATCCAATGGGGGGGGCAATCAGCCCCAGCATTTT
cdr3_length: 15
j_call: TRBJ1-5
d_call: .
v_call: TRBV2
clone_size: .

cdr3_aa: CATSRPGPREQFF
cdr3_nt: TGTGCCACCAGCAGACCAGGACCCCGCGAGCAGTTCTTC
cdr3_length: 13
j_call: TRBJ2-1
d_call: .
v_call: TRBV15
clone_size: .

cdr3_aa: CASSKLAGYNEQFF
cdr3_nt: TGTGCCAGCAGTAAGCTAGCGGGCTACAATGAGCAGTTCTTC
cdr3_length: 14
j_call: TRBJ2-1
d_call: TRBD2
v_call: TRBV12-3/TRBV12-4
clone_size: many

cdr3_aa: CASSDEIGTQYF
cdr3_nt: TGTGCCAGCAGCGATGAAATCGGGACCCAGTACTTC
cdr3_length: 12
j_call: TRBJ2-5
d_call: .
v_call: TRBV9
clone_size: .

cdr3_aa: CASSTIGLAGGLANTGELFF
cdr3_nt: TGTGCCAGTAGTACCATCGGACTAGCGGGAGGACTCGCGAACACCGGGGAGCTGTTTTTT
cdr3_length: 20
j_call: TRBJ2-2
d_call: TRBD2
v_call: TRBV19
clone_size: many

cdr3_aa: CASSVESGPPGAEAFF
cdr3_nt: TGTGCCAGCAGCGTAGAATCCGGGCCTCCGGGCGCTGAAGCTTTCTTT
cdr3_length: 16
j_call: TRBJ1-1
d_call: .
v_call: TRBV9
clone_size: few

cdr3_aa: CASTDSILPTNEKLFF
cdr3_nt: TGTGCCAGCACAGACAGTATCCTTCCAACTAATGAAAAACTGTTTTTT
cdr3_length: 16
j_call: TRBJ1-4
d_call: .
v_call: TRBV6-1
clone_size: many

cdr3_aa: CSATYPPGQGVNYEQYF
cdr3_nt: TGCAGTGCTACCTACCCACCGGGACAGGGGGTAAACTACGAGCAGTACTTC
cdr3_length: 17
j_call: TRBJ2-7
d_call: TRBD1
v_call: TRBV20-1
clone_size: few

cdr3_aa: CASIPTGRDTEAFF
cdr3_nt: TGTGCCAGCATTCCAACAGGGAGGGACACTGAAGCTTTCTTT
cdr3_length: 14
j_call: TRBJ1-1
d_call: .
v_call: TRBV27
clone_size: many

cdr3_aa: CASSPDGNNYGYTF
cdr3_nt: TGTGCCAGCAGCCCTGACGGGAATAACTATGGCTACACCTTC
cdr3_length: 14
j_call: TRBJ1-2
d_call: .
v_call: TRBV7-2
clone_size: many

cdr3_aa: CSAHDTTYEQYF
cdr3_nt: TGCAGTGCCCACGACACAACCTACGAGCAGTACTTC
cdr3_length: 12
j_call: TRBJ2-7
d_call: .
v_call: TRBV20-1
clone_size: many

cdr3_aa: CASSNYRVNTEAFF
cdr3_nt: TGTGCCAGCAGCAACTACAGGGTCAACACTGAAGCTTTCTTT
cdr3_length: 14
j_call: TRBJ1-1
d_call: .
v_call: TRBV11-2
clone_size: many

cdr3_aa: CASSLSSDYEQYF
cdr3_nt: TGTGCCAGCAGCTTGTCTAGCGACTACGAGCAGTACTTC
cdr3_length: 13
j_call: TRBJ2-7
d_call: .
v_call: TRBV7-8
clone_size: many

cdr3_aa: CASGRTSNQPQHF
cdr3_nt: TGTGCCAGCGGGAGGACTAGCAATCAGCCCCAGCATTTT
cdr3_length: 13
j_call: TRBJ1-5
d_call: .
v_call: TRBV12-3/TRBV12-4
clone_size: many

cdr3_aa: CASSLGPTQHYEQYF
cdr3_nt: TGTGCCAGCAGTTTAGGTCCTACCCAACATTACGAGCAGTACTTC
cdr3_length: 15
j_call: TRBJ2-7
d_call: .
v_call: TRBV12-3/TRBV12-4
clone_size: many

cdr3_aa: CATTSELQPQHF
cdr3_nt: TGTGCCACCACTTCAGAGCTTCAGCCCCAGCATTTT
cdr3_length: 12
j_call: TRBJ1-5
d_call: .
v_call: TRBV24-1
clone_size: many

cdr3_aa: CASSEPGATDTQYF
cdr3_nt: TGCGCCAGCAGTGAGCCGGGGGCCACAGATACGCAGTATTTT
cdr3_length: 14
j_call: TRBJ2-3
d_call: .
v_call: TRBV10-1
clone_size: .

cdr3_aa: CSVEDPSGSYEQYF
cdr3_nt: TGCAGCGTTGAAGATCCGAGCGGGAGTTACGAGCAGTACTTC
cdr3_length: 14
j_call: TRBJ2-7
d_call: TRBD2
v_call: TRBV29-1
clone_size: many

cdr3_aa: CAISGGDRGLNEQYF
cdr3_nt: TGTGCCATCAGTGGGGGGGACAGGGGGCTCAACGAGCAGTACTTC
cdr3_length: 15
j_call: TRBJ2-7
d_call: TRBD1
v_call: TRBV10-3
clone_size: many

cdr3_aa: CAIRDRYTDTQYF
cdr3_nt: TGTGCCATTCGGGACAGATACACAGATACGCAGTATTTT
cdr3_length: 13
j_call: TRBJ2-3
d_call: TRBD1
v_call: TRBV6-1
clone_size: many

cdr3_aa: CASSYSRLNTEAFF
cdr3_nt: TGTGCCAGCAGTTACTCGAGGTTGAACACTGAAGCTTTCTTT
cdr3_length: 14
j_call: TRBJ1-1
d_call: .
v_call: TRBV6-6
clone_size: few

cdr3_aa: CSARGRYTEAFF
cdr3_nt: TGCAGTGCTAGAGGGCGGTACACTGAAGCTTTCTTT
cdr3_length: 12
j_call: TRBJ1-1
d_call: .
v_call: TRBV20-1
clone_size: many

cdr3_aa: CASSFLLSATTEKLFF
cdr3_nt: TGTGCCAGCAGCTTCCTTTTAAGTGCAACGACTGAAAAACTGTTTTTT
cdr3_length: 16
j_call: TRBJ1-4
d_call: .
v_call: TRBV7-9
clone_size: many

cdr3_aa: CASSDPHSNQPQHF
cdr3_nt: TGTGCCAGCAGTGACCCCCACAGCAATCAGCCCCAGCATTTT
cdr3_length: 14
j_call: TRBJ1-5
d_call: .
v_call: TRBV2
clone_size: many

cdr3_aa: CATGTSGTVQTQYF
cdr3_nt: TGTGCCACCGGGACTAGCGGGACAGTTCAGACCCAGTACTTC
cdr3_length: 14
j_call: TRBJ2-5
d_call: TRBD2
v_call: TRBV10-3
clone_size: .

cdr3_aa: CSATLMSRGEGAFF
cdr3_nt: TGCAGTGCTACTTTAATGTCTCGGGGGGAAGGAGCTTTCTTT
cdr3_length: 14
j_call: TRBJ1-1
d_call: .
v_call: TRBV20-1
clone_size: .

cdr3_aa: CASAPGQGNQPQHF
cdr3_nt: TGTGCCAGCGCACCGGGACAGGGTAATCAGCCCCAGCATTTT
cdr3_length: 14
j_call: TRBJ1-5
d_call: TRBD1
v_call: TRBV18
clone_size: many

cdr3_aa: CASSIDQGPGVTGELFF
cdr3_nt: TGTGCCAGTAGTATAGATCAGGGGCCAGGGGTCACCGGGGAGCTGTTTTTT
cdr3_length: 17
j_call: TRBJ2-2
d_call: .
v_call: TRBV19
clone_size: once

cdr3_aa: CASSSAGQNIQYF
cdr3_nt: TGTGCCAGCAGCTCGGCAGGGCAAAACATTCAGTACTTC
cdr3_length: 13
j_call: TRBJ2-4
d_call: .
v_call: TRBV5-5
clone_size: .

cdr3_aa: CASKVTPNTGELFF
cdr3_nt: TGTGCCAGCAAAGTCACTCCGAACACCGGGGAGCTGTTTTTT
cdr3_length: 14
j_call: TRBJ2-2
d_call: .
v_call: TRBV27
clone_size: many

cdr3_aa: CASSPPGTGAPSEQYF
cdr3_nt: TGTGCCAGCAGCCCTCCGGGGACAGGGGCCCCCTCGGAGCAGTACTTC
cdr3_length: 16
j_call: TRBJ2-7
d_call: TRBD1
v_call: TRBV5-6
clone_size: few

cdr3_aa: CASSRLAFSSYEQYF
cdr3_nt: TGTGCCAGCAGTAGACTAGCGTTTAGCTCCTACGAGCAGTACTTC
cdr3_length: 15
j_call: TRBJ2-7
d_call: TRBD2
v_call: TRBV6-1
clone_size: many

cdr3_aa: CASSDRTGGTDTQYF
cdr3_nt: TGTGCCAGCAGTGACCGGACAGGGGGGACAGATACGCAGTATTTT
cdr3_length: 15
j_call: TRBJ2-3
d_call: TRBD1
v_call: TRBV2
clone_size: .

cdr3_aa: CASGGTSGSGVYNEQFF
cdr3_nt: TGTGCCAGCGGAGGGACTAGCGGGAGTGGGGTCTACAATGAGCAGTTCTTC
cdr3_length: 17
j_call: TRBJ2-1
d_call: TRBD2
v_call: TRBV2
clone_size: many

cdr3_aa: CASSFALIYYEQYF
cdr3_nt: TGTGCCAGCAGTTTCGCCCTTATCTACTACGAGCAGTACTTC
cdr3_length: 14
j_call: TRBJ2-7
d_call: .
v_call: TRBV28
clone_size: many

cdr3_aa: CASRTGNTEAFF
cdr3_nt: TGTGCCAGCAGGACAGGGAACACTGAAGCTTTCTTT
cdr3_length: 12
j_call: TRBJ1-1
d_call: .
v_call: TRBV27
clone_size: many

cdr3_aa: CASSLVSGANSGNTIYF
cdr3_nt: TGTGCCAGCAGCTTAGTTTCCGGGGCCAACTCTGGAAACACCATATATTTT
cdr3_length: 17
j_call: TRBJ1-3
d_call: .
v_call: TRBV7-2
clone_size: many

cdr3_aa: CASSLEVSGIEQYF
cdr3_nt: TGCGCCAGCAGCTTGGAGGTTAGCGGGATTGAGCAGTACTTC
cdr3_length: 14
j_call: TRBJ2-7
d_call: TRBD2
v_call: TRBV5-1
clone_size: many

cdr3_aa: CASRGGLGSEAFF
cdr3_nt: TGTGCCAGCAGGGGGGGCCTTGGCTCTGAAGCTTTCTTT
cdr3_length: 13
j_call: TRBJ1-1
d_call: .
v_call: TRBV12-3/TRBV12-4
clone_size: many

cdr3_aa: CASSDRGEYNEQFF
cdr3_nt: TGCGCCAGCAGTGACAGGGGAGAGTACAATGAGCAGTTCTTC
cdr3_length: 14
j_call: TRBJ2-1
d_call: .
v_call: TRBV10-1
clone_size: .

cdr3_aa: CASKRSVSGNQPQHF
cdr3_nt: TGTGCCAGCAAACGGTCAGTGAGCGGCAATCAGCCCCAGCATTTT
cdr3_length: 15
j_call: TRBJ1-5
d_call: .
v_call: TRBV2
clone_size: many

cdr3_aa: CASTNTGELFF
cdr3_nt: TGTGCCAGCACTAACACCGGGGAGCTGTTTTTT
cdr3_length: 11
j_call: TRBJ2-2
d_call: .
v_call: TRBV6-1
clone_size: many

cdr3_aa: CSAPSRVASSYNEQFF
cdr3_nt: TGCAGTGCTCCCTCGCGCGTAGCGAGCTCCTACAATGAGCAGTTCTTC
cdr3_length: 16
j_call: TRBJ2-1
d_call: .
v_call: TRBV20-1
clone_size: few

cdr3_aa: CASRLRGSAADTQYF
cdr3_nt: TGTGCCAGCAGACTCAGGGGGAGCGCGGCTGATACGCAGTATTTT
cdr3_length: 15
j_call: TRBJ2-3
d_call: TRBD1
v_call: TRBV12-3/TRBV12-4
clone_size: few

cdr3_aa: CARQGPATNEKLFF
cdr3_nt: TGTGCCAGACAGGGCCCTGCAACTAATGAAAAACTGTTTTTT
cdr3_length: 14
j_call: TRBJ1-4
d_call: .
v_call: TRBV19
clone_size: few

cdr3_aa: CSVETQGFETQYF
cdr3_nt: TGCAGCGTTGAAACTCAGGGTTTCGAGACCCAGTACTTC
cdr3_length: 13
j_call: TRBJ2-5
d_call: .
v_call: TRBV29-1
clone_size: .

cdr3_aa: CASLRDNQPQHF
cdr3_nt: TGTGCCAGCCTGCGGGACAATCAGCCCCAGCATTTT
cdr3_length: 12
j_call: TRBJ1-5
d_call: .
v_call: TRBV6-1
clone_size: .